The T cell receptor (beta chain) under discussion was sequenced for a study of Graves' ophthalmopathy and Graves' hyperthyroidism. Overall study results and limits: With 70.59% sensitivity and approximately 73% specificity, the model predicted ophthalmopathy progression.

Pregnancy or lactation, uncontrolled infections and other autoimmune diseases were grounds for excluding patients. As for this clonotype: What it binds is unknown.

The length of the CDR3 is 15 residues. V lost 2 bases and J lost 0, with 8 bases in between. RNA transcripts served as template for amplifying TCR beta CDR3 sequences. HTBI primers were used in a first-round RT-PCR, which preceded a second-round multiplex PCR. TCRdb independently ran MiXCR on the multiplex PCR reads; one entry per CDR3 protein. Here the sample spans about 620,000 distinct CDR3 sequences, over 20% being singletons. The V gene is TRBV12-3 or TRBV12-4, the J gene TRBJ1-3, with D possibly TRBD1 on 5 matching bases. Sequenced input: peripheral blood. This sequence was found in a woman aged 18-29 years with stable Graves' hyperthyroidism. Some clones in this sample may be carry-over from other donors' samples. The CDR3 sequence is CASSLLRDSGNTIYF. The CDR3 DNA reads TGTGCCAGCAGTTTACTCAGGGACTCTGGAAACACCATATATTTT.